This TCR beta chain was captured by sequencing in a study of cytomegalovirus exposure and HLA in healthy donors. At the level of the study: Per a later analysis, the roughly 640 first-cohort and more than 100 validation repertoires shared one platform. Study conclusions and caveats: Researchers counted some 150 TCR beta chains as cytomegalovirus-associated. The classifier reportedly diagnosed cytomegalovirus status with high sensitivity and specificity. Specific recognition of CMV antigens was confirmed in vitro for a few chains (all CMV-associated).

Trimming pared 2 bases from V and 1 base from J, leaving 6 bases between. CDR1 MDHEN and CDR2 SYDVKM come from the germline V gene. The CDR3 is 15 residues long. Some clones are missing from TCRdb's copy, which holds only in-frame ones; the method was immunoSEQ multiplex PCR. This table holds about 56,000 clones, 90% to 95% found once. A remark on this clone: The target antigen is unknown.

This TCR came from a woman between 18 and 29 years old in good health and CMV-seronegative. The chain couples TRBV28 to TRBJ2-6; D unclear. Sequenced input: PBMCs. This chain's CDR3 is CASSLATSGANVLTF. CDR3 DNA sequence: TGTGCCAGCAGTTTAGCCACATCTGGGGCCAACGTCCTGACTTTC.